This TCR beta chain was identified during a study of PD-1 blockade in mismatch repair-deficient tumors. In this sample, this clone turned up once. Per germline, CDR1 SGHAT and CDR2 FQDESV (reference sequence). The CDR3 has 13 amino acids. Trimming cost V 5 bases and J 2 bases, with 8 bases left between them. The data were produced by immunoSEQ multiplex PCR, yet TCRdb's version contains in-frame clones alone and is incomplete. The data hold 120,000 or so clones, with roughly nine tenths observed a single time. J is TRBJ2-3 and V is TRBV11-1; D is unresolved. The clonotype comes from an adult with mismatch repair-deficient cancer. Here the sequenced sample was peripheral blood, taken 44 weeks after starting pembrolizumab. The CDR3 loop reads CASSLINTDTQYF. The CDR3 DNA reads as TGTGCCAGCAGCCTCATCAACACAGATACGCAGTATTTT.